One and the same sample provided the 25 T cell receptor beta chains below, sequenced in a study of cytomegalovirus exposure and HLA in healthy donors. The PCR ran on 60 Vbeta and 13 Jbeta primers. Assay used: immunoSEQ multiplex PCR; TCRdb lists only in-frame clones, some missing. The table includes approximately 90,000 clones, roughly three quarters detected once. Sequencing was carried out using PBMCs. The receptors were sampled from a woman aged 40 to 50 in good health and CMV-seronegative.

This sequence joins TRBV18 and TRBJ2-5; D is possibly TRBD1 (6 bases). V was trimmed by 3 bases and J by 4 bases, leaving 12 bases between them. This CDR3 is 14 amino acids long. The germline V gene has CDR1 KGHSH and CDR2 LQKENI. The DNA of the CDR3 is TGTGCCAGCTCACCCGGACAGTCGCGAGAGACCCAGTACTTC. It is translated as CASSPGQSRETQYF.

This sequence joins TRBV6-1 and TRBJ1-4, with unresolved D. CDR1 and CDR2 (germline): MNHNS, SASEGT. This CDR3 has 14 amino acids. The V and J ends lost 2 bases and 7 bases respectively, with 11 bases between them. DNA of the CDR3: TGTGCCAGCAGTGAATTTGGGAGTTCTGAAAAACTGTTTTTT. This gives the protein CASSEFGSSEKLFF.

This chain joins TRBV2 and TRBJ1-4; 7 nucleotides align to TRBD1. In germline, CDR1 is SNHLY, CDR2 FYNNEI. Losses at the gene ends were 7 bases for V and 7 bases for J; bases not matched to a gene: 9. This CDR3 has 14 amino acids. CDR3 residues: CASKSGGPSEKLFF. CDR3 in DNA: TGTGCCAGCAAATCAGGGGGTCCTAGTGAAAAACTGTTTTTT.

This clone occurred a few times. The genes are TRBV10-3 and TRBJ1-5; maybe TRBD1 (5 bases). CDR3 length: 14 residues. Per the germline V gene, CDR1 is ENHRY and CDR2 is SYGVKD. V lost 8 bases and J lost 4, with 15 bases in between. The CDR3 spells CAIASDIENQPQHF. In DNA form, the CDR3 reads TGTGCCATCGCGTCGGACATTGAAAATCAGCCCCAGCATTTT.

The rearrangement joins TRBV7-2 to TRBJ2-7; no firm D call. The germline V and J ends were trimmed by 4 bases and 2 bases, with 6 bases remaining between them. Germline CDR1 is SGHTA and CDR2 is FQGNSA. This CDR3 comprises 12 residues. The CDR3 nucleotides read TGTGCCAGCAGCTCCCTTCCCTACGAGCAGTACTTC. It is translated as CASSSLPYEQYF. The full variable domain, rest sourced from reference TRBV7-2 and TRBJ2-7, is GAGVSQSPSNKVTEKGKDVELRCDPISGHTALYWYRQSLGQGLEFLIYFQGNSAPDKSGLPSDRFSAERTGGSVSTLTIQRTQQEDSAVYLCASSSLPYEQYFGPGTRLTVT.

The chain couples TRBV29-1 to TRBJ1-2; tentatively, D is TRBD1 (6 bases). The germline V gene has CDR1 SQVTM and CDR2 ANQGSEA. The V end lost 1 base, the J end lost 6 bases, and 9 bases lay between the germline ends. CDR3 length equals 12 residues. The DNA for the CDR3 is TGCAGCGTTGAAGGAGAGGGGGATGGCTACACCTTC. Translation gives CSVEGEGDGYTF.

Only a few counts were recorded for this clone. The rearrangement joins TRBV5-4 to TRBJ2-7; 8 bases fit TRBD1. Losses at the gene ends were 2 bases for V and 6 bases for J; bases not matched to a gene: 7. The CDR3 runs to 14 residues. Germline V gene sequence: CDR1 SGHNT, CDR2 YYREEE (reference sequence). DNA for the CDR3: TGTGCCAGCAGCTTTGGGCAGGGGGCATCCGAGCAGTACTTC. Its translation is CASSFGQGASEQYF.

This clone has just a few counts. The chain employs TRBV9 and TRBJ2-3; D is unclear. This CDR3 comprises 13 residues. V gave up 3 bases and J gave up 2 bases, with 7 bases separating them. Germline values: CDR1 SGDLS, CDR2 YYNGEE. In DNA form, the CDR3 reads TGTGCCAGCAGCGCCAGGATCACAGATACGCAGTATTTT. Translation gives CASSARITDTQYF.

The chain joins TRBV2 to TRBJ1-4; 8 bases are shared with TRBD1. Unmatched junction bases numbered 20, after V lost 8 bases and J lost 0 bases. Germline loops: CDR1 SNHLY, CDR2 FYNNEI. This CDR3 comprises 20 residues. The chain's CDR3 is CASSGRRQGRFYATNEKLFF. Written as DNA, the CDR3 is TGTGCCAGCTCGGGGAGGAGACAGGGGCGGTTCTATGCAACTAATGAAAAACTGTTTTTT.

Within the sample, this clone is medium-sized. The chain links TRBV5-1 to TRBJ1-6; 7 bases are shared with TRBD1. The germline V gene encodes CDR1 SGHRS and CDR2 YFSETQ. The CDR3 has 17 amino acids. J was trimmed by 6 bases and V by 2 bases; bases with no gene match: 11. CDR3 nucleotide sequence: TGCGCCAGCAGCTTCTTCCCTAAGGGACAGATTAATTCACCCCTCCACTTT. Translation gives CASSFFPKGQINSPLHF.

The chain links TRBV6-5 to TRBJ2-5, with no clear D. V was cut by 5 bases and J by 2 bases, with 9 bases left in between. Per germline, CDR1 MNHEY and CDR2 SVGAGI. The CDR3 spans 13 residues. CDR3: CASSETRQETQYF. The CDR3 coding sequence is TGTGCCAGCAGTGAGACACGACAAGAGACCCAGTACTTC.

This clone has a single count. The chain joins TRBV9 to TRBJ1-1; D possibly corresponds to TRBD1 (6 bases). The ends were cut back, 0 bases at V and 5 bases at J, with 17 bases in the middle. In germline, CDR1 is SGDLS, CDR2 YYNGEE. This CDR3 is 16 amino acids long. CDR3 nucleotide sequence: TGTGCCAGCAGCGTAGTCTATACGGGGGGCTGGACTGAAGCTTTCTTT. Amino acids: CASSVVYTGGWTEAFF.

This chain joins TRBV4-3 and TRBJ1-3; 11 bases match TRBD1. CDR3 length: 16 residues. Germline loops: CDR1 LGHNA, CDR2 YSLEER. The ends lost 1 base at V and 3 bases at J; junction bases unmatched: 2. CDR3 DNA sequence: TGCGCCAGCAGCCAAGCGGGACAGGGGGTTGGAAACACCATATATTTT. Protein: CASSQAGQGVGNTIYF.

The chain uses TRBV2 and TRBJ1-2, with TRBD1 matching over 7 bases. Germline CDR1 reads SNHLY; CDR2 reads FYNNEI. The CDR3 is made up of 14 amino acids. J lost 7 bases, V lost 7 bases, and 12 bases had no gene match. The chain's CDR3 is CASTLAWDRSGYTF. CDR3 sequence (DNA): TGTGCCAGCACCTTAGCTTGGGACAGAAGTGGCTACACCTTC.

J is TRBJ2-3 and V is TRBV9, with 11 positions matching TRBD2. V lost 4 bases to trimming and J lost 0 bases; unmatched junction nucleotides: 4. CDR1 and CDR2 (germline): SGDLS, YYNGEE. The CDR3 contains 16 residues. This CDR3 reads CASSPRTSGSTDTQYF. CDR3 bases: TGTGCCAGCAGCCCACGGACTAGCGGGAGCACAGATACGCAGTATTTT.

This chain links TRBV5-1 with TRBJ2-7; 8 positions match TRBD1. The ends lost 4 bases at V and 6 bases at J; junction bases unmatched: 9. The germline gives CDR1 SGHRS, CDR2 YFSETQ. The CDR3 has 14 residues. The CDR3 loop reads CASSPPTGGAEQYF. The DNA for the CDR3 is TGCGCCAGCAGCCCGCCTACAGGGGGAGCCGAGCAGTACTTC. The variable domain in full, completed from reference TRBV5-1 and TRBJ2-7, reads KAGVTQTPRYLIKTRGQQVTLSCSPISGHRSVSWYQQTPGQGLQFLFEYFSETQRNKGNFPGRFSGRQFSNSRSEMNVSTLELGDSALYLCASSPPTGGAEQYFGPGTRLTVT.

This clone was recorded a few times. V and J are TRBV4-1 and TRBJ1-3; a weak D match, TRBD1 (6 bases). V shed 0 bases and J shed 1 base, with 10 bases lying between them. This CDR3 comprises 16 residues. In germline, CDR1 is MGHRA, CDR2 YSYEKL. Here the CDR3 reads CASSQEYRASGNTIYF. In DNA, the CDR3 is TGCGCCAGCAGCCAAGAATACAGGGCTTCTGGAAACACCATATATTTT.

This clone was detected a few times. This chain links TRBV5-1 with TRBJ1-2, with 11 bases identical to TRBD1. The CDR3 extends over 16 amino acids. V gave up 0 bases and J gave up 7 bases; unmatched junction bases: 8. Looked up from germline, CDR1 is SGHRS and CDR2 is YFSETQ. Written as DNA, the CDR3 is TGCGCCAGCAGCTTGGCCGCGGGACAGGGGGTTAGTGGCTACACCTTC. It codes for CASSLAAGQGVSGYTF.

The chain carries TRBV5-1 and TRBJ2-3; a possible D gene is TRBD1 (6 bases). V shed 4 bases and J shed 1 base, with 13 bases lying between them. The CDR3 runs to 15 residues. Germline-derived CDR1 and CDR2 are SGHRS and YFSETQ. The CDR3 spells CASSNQGPRTDTQYF. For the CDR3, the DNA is TGCGCCAGCAGCAACCAGGGGCCCCGCACAGATACGCAGTATTTT.

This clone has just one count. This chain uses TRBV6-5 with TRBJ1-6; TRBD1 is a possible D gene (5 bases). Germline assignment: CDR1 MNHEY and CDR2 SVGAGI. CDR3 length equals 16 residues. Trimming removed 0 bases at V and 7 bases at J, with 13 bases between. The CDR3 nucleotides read TGTGCCAGCAGTTACTCATCTAGACAGTACAATTCACCCCTCCACTTT. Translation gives CASSYSSRQYNSPLHF.

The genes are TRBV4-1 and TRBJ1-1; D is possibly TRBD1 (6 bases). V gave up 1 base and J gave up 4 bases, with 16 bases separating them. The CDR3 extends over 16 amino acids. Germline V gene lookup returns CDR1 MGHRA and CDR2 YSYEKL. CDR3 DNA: TGCGCCAGCAGCCAAGTCCAGGGGTACATGGGCACTGAAGCTTTCTTT. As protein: CASSQVQGYMGTEAFF.

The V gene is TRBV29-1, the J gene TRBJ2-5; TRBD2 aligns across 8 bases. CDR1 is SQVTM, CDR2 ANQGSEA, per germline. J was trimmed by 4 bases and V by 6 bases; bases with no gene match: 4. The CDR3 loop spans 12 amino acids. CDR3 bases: TGCAGCGTCCAAACTAGCGGAGAGACCCAGTACTTC. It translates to CSVQTSGETQYF.

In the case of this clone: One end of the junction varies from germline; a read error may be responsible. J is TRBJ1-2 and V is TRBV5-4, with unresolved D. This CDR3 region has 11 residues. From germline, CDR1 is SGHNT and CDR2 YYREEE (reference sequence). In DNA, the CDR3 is TGTGCCAGCAGCCTGGACTCTGAATCGGCCTTC. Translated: CASSLDSESAF.

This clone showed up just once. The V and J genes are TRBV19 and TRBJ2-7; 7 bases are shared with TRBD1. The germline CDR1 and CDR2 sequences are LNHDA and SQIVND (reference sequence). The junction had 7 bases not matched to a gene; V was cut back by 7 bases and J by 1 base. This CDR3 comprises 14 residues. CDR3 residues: CASTLSTGSYEQYF. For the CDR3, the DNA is TGTGCCAGTACCCTCTCGACAGGGTCCTACGAGCAGTACTTC.

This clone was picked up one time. The CDR3 loop is CASSPGRSRPGGYTF. For the CDR3, the DNA is TGTGCCAGCAGCCCCGGTCGGAGTCGGCCGGGTGGCTACACCTTC. The chain recombines TRBV9 with TRBJ1-2; D gene ambiguous. V gave up 4 bases and J gave up 7 bases, with 20 bases separating them. Germline V gives CDR1 SGDLS, CDR2 YYNGEE. The CDR3 totals 15 residues.